These 21 T cell receptor beta chains came from one sample sequenced in a study of blood T cell repertoires in COVID-19. Here immunoSEQ multiplex PCR was the method, and the copy in TCRdb shows in-frame clones only, minus some. There are about 200,000 clones in the sample; about 90% occur only once, and around 0.85% lies in the top ten. Sequenced material: peripheral blood. These receptors all come from a man between 60 and 70 years old with COVID-19, enrolled during active disease.

The chain links TRBV4-1 to TRBJ1-3; TRBD1 might be the D (5 bases). The CDR3 is made up of 15 amino acids. Germline lookup yields CDR1 MGHRA and CDR2 YSYEKL. Trimming pared 2 bases from V and 4 bases from J, leaving 12 bases between. The CDR3 loop reads CASSQLTVSGNTIYF. CDR3 DNA: TGCGCCAGCAGCCAACTGACAGTGTCAGGAAACACCATATATTTT.

V is TRBV5-4 and J is TRBJ2-5; 12 nucleotides agree with TRBD2. Germline V gene lookup returns CDR1 SGHNT and CDR2 YYREEE (reference sequence). The CDR3 length is 15 residues. V was pared by 4 bases and J by 5 bases, with 6 bases of the junction left unmatched. This CDR3 reads CASSLAGGPRETQYF. The CDR3 bases are TGTGCCAGCAGCCTAGCGGGAGGGCCTCGGGAGACCCAGTACTTC.

The rearrangement joins TRBV21-1 to TRBJ2-7; the table gives TRBD1 as D, unverified against the DNA. TRBV21-1 is flagged as a pseudogene. The CDR3 contains 16 residues. DNA of the CDR3: TGTGCCAGCAACCCTAACAGGGAAGTCTTCTCCTACGAGCAGTACTTC. Protein sequence: CASNPNREVFSYEQYF.

This rearrangement joins TRBV6-1 to TRBJ2-3, with 13 positions matching TRBD2. V dropped 1 base and J dropped 2; count of bases not matched to a gene: 6. CDR1 MNHNS and CDR2 SASEGT come from the germline V gene. The CDR3 consists of 18 residues. CDR3 bases: TGTGCCAGCAGTGAAGGGGGACTAGCGGGGACTAACACAGATACGCAGTATTTT. It is translated as CASSEGGLAGTNTDTQYF.

On this clone itself: One end of the junction does not line up with germline, which may come from a read error. The chain carries TRBV28 and TRBJ2-2; 11 nucleotides match TRBD2. The CDR3 contains 16 residues. Germline V gene lookup returns CDR1 MDHEN and CDR2 SYDVKM. The CDR3: CASTLTSGSNIGELFF. In DNA, the CDR3 is TGTGCCAGCACCCTCACTAGCGGGAGTAACATCGGGGAGCTGTTTTTT.

The chain joins TRBV6-2 or TRBV6-3 to TRBJ1-2, with TRBD1 identical over 9 bases. Germline CDR1 MNHEY, CDR2 SVGEGT. The CDR3 has 13 amino acids. The V gene end was trimmed by 2 bases and the J gene end by 8 bases; junction bases not matched to a gene: 3. In nucleotides, the CDR3 is TGTGCCAGCAGTTACGGGACAGGGAGCGGCTACACCTTC. This translates into CASSYGTGSGYTF.

This chain joins TRBV6-5 and TRBJ2-4, with 9 bases identical to TRBD2. With V trimmed by 6 bases and J by 5 bases, 8 bases remained unmatched. The germline gives CDR1 MNHEY, CDR2 SVGAGI. This CDR3 comprises 15 residues. The CDR3 sequence: CASRRGRAYQNIQYF. The CDR3 nucleotides read TGTGCCAGCAGGCGCGGGAGGGCCTACCAAAACATTCAGTACTTC.

This rearrangement joins TRBV19 to TRBJ1-2, with 10 bases fitting TRBD1. J gave up 9 bases and V 7 bases, and 5 bases lay outside the gene matches. This CDR3 comprises 12 residues. Per germline, CDR1 LNHDA and CDR2 SQIVND (reference sequence). The CDR3 protein is CASTRQGASYTF. As DNA, the CDR3 is TGTGCCAGTACCCGACAGGGGGCTAGCTACACCTTC.

The rearrangement links TRBV10-2 to TRBJ2-1; 11 bases are a match to TRBD2. The CDR3 is 16 amino acids. The germline V gene encodes CDR1 WSHSY and CDR2 SAAADI. Trimming removed 4 bases from V and 10 bases from J; junction bases left unmatched: 12. The CDR3 here is CASSALAGGPSSEQFF. The CDR3 DNA follows: TGCGCCAGCAGTGCTTTAGCGGGAGGGCCGTCCTCAGAGCAGTTCTTC.

The chain combines TRBV29-1 with TRBJ2-7, with TRBD1 identical over 9 bases. This CDR3 comprises 14 residues. After removal of 3 bases from V and 4 bases from J, the junction contained 7 bases not matched to a gene. Germline V gene data show CDR1 as SQVTM and CDR2 as ANQGSEA. Written as DNA, the CDR3 is TGCAGCGTTGAGGACCCCGGGACAGGGTACGAGCAGTACTTC. Translated: CSVEDPGTGYEQYF.

The chain is built from TRBV19 and TRBJ1-2; D gene ambiguous. The V gene's germline CDR1 is LNHDA and CDR2 SQIVND (reference sequence). The CDR3 sequence is 9 residues long. V lost 10 bases, J lost 8 bases, and 8 bases lay in between. Here the CDR3 DNA reads TGTGCCATTATTTTCGGCTACACCTTC. Its translation is CAIIFGYTF. Full variable domain (rest looked up from reference TRBV19 and TRBJ1-2): DGGITQSPKYLFRKEGQNVTLSCEQNLNHDAMYWYRQDPGQGLRLIYYSQIVNDFQKGDIAEGYSVSREKKESFPLTVTSAQKNPTAFYLCAIIFGYTFGSGTRLTVV.

The chain is built from TRBV6-5 and TRBJ1-5; D might be TRBD1 (6 bases). Germline lookup yields CDR1 MNHEY and CDR2 SVGAGI. The CDR3 is made up of 13 amino acids. The germline V and J ends were trimmed by 7 bases and 7 bases, with 14 bases remaining between them. CDR3 bases: TGTGCCAGCACCCACAGGGAGGGACAGCCCCAGCATTTT. Translating it yields CASTHREGQPQHF.

The chain links TRBV2 to TRBJ2-3; 8 bases line up with TRBD1. This CDR3 comprises 15 residues. Germline values: CDR1 SNHLY, CDR2 FYNNEI. J gave up 5 bases and V 7 bases, and 11 bases lay outside the gene matches. CDR3 in amino acids: CASTPGQAFLDTQYF. Here the CDR3 DNA reads TGTGCCAGCACCCCGGGACAGGCCTTTTTAGATACGCAGTATTTT. The variable domain in full, with the rest retrieved from reference TRBV2 and TRBJ2-3, is EPEVTQTPSHQVTQMGQEVILRCVPISNHLYFYWYRQILGQKVEFLVSFYNNEISEKSEIFDDQFSVERPDGSNFTLKIRSTKLEDSAMYFCASTPGQAFLDTQYFGPGTRLTVL.

CDR3 loop: CASSQDLAGPLYEQFF. For the CDR3, the DNA is TGTGCCAGCAGCCAAGATCTAGCGGGACCGTTATATGAGCAGTTCTTC. The chain couples TRBV4-2 to TRBJ2-1, with TRBD2 matching 9 bases. The CDR3 runs 16 residues. The ends lost 0 bases at V and 8 bases at J; junction bases unmatched: 8. Germline CDR1 and CDR2: LGHNA and YNFKEQ.

V is TRBV5-4 and J is TRBJ1-1, with 7 bases matching TRBD1. Per the germline V gene, CDR1 is SGHNT and CDR2 is YYREEE (reference sequence). V shed 5 bases, J shed 7 bases, and the junction held 14 bases outside the gene matches. The CDR3 length is 15 residues. Here the CDR3 reads CASRDAARGRGEAFF. In nucleotides, the CDR3 is TGTGCCAGCAGAGATGCGGCCAGGGGGAGAGGTGAAGCTTTCTTT.

V and J are TRBV6-5 and TRBJ2-7; TRBD2 might be the D (6 bases). The germline V and J ends were trimmed by 8 bases and 2 bases, with 10 bases remaining between them. This CDR3 is 12 amino acids long. Looked up from germline, CDR1 is MNHEY and CDR2 is SVGAGI. The DNA of the CDR3 is TGTGCCAGCTGGGACTCGGCCTACGAGCAGTACTTC. Translation gives CASWDSAYEQYF.

The V gene is TRBV6-1, the J gene TRBJ1-2; 8 bases map to TRBD1. J gave up 2 bases and V 4 bases, and 12 bases lay outside the gene matches. Germline V CDR1 and CDR2: MNHNS, SASEGT. CDR3 length: 17 residues. The CDR3 reads CASSGSGTGNINYGYTF. DNA for the CDR3: TGTGCCAGCAGTGGCTCCGGGACAGGAAATATAAACTATGGCTACACCTTC.

The chain links TRBV27 to TRBJ2-3, with 9 bases aligning to TRBD2. CDR1 is MNHEY, CDR2 SMNVEV, per germline (reference sequence). The length of the CDR3 is 19 residues. After removal of 3 bases from V and 3 bases from J, the junction contained 16 bases not matched to a gene. CDR3 residues: CASSFRPASGALWTDTQYF. The CDR3 coding sequence is TGTGCCAGCAGTTTCCGTCCGGCTAGCGGGGCCCTCTGGACAGATACGCAGTATTTT.

The chain joins TRBV24-1 to TRBJ2-7, with 10 bases identical to TRBD1. This CDR3 has 17 amino acids. V lost 2 bases and J lost 4; bases outside the gene matches: 10. The V gene's germline CDR1 is KGHDR and CDR2 SFDVKD. The CDR3 loop is CATSDSRPGQGPYEQYF. For the CDR3, the DNA is TGTGCCACCAGTGATTCTAGGCCGGGACAGGGGCCATACGAGCAGTACTTC.

The chain is built from TRBV12-3 or TRBV12-4 and TRBJ1-4; no firm D call. This CDR3 has 13 residues. Trimming took off 7 bases at V and 3 bases at J, with 9 bases between the two ends. Here the CDR3 reads CASTPLPNEKLFF. The CDR3 DNA follows: TGTGCCAGCACCCCCCTCCCTAATGAAAAACTGTTTTTT.

The chain combines TRBV7-2 with TRBJ2-1; 10 bases fit TRBD1. The V gene's germline CDR1 is SGHTA and CDR2 FQGNSA. The V segment lost 1 base and the J segment 3 bases; nucleotides outside the gene matches: 3. The CDR3 covers 16 residues. CDR3 in DNA: TGTGCCAGCAGCTTAGTGGGACAGGGGTTCTACAATGAGCAGTTCTTC. It specifies CASSLVGQGFYNEQFF.